This record covers a single T cell receptor beta chain. No antigen is known for it. Germline lookup yields CDR1 SGHRS and CDR2 YFSETQ. CDR3 length: 14 amino acids. Trimming took off 0 bases at V and 6 bases at J, with 10 bases between the two ends. Profiled with immunoSEQ multiplex PCR; TCRdb holds only in-frame clones, not every one. Counted here are around 100,000 clones, over 60% occurring once; the ten biggest clones make up about 4.5%. This entry belongs to a study of PD-1 blockade in mismatch repair-deficient tumors. Whole-study context: Patients had roughly twelve mismatch repair-deficient cancer types, all previously treated and progressing. Broader study findings: Tumor-resident clones, often undetectable pretreatment in blood, expanded then contracted after pembrolizumab.

PCR or immunohistochemistry showed mismatch repair deficiency in every enrolled patient. The TCR-sequenced patients were a few responders to pembrolizumab. This clonotype originated in an adult with mismatch repair-deficient cancer. This chain uses TRBV5-1 with TRBJ1-5; D may be TRBD1 (6 bases). This material consisted of peripheral blood, taken around 60 weeks after starting pembrolizumab. CDR3 sequence reads: CASSLAGAGQPQHF. In nucleotides, the CDR3 is TGCGCCAGCAGCTTGGCGGGGGCTGGTCAGCCCCAGCATTTT.